These T cell receptor beta chains were read from a single sample in a study of CD8 T cells in ankylosing spondylitis. TCRdb called the 5' RACE reads again in MiXCR, with one record for every CDR3 protein. The table has some 52,000 distinct CDR3 sequences, 7.4% seen once. Sequenced sample: blood, either unsorted or a sorted T cell fraction (not recorded which). Receptors were obtained from a female donor with ankylosing spondylitis or in good health (not recorded which). The CDR3 runs from the conserved cysteine through the conserved F or W. Each record gives: V gene, D gene, J gene, clone size, CDR3 protein, CDR3 DNA. A D gene is named only where the DNA matches it firmly. Where a row states a size, it is once, few, many or the class of an expanded clone; other rows omit it.

v_gene: TRBV11-3
d_gene: TRBD2
j_gene: TRBJ2-7
abundance: many
CDR3aa: CASSLVSQTSGGAYEQYF
CDR3nt: TGTGCCAGCAGCTTAGTTTCCCAGACTAGCGGGGGGGCCTACGAGCAGTACTTC

v_gene: TRBV7-2
d_gene: -
j_gene: TRBJ2-7
abundance: many
CDR3aa: CASSLAMQAREQYF
CDR3nt: TGTGCCAGCAGCTTAGCGATGCAGGCCCGGGAGCAGTACTTC

v_gene: TRBV19
d_gene: -
j_gene: TRBJ2-4
abundance: many
CDR3aa: CASLGGSAKNIQYF
CDR3nt: TGTGCCAGCCTCGGTGGGTCGGCCAAAAACATTCAGTACTTC

v_gene: TRBV3-1
d_gene: -
j_gene: TRBJ1-5
abundance: many
CDR3aa: CASSQDAGGPQHF
CDR3nt: TGTGCCAGCAGCCAAGATGCGGGGGGGCCCCAGCATTTT

v_gene: TRBV5-1
d_gene: -
j_gene: TRBJ2-5
abundance: many
CDR3aa: CASSSGTLQETQYF
CDR3nt: TGCGCCAGCAGCTCGGGGACTTTACAAGAGACCCAGTACTTC

v_gene: TRBV24-1
d_gene: -
j_gene: TRBJ2-5
abundance: few
CDR3aa: CATSDPPDPTAGETQYF
CDR3nt: TGTGCCACCAGTGATCCTCCCGACCCAACGGCCGGAGAGACCCAGTACTTC

v_gene: TRBV27
d_gene: TRBD1
j_gene: TRBJ2-2
abundance: many
CDR3aa: CASSTEGTATGELFF
CDR3nt: TGTGCCAGCAGTACCGAAGGGACAGCGACCGGGGAGCTGTTTTTT

v_gene: TRBV5-1
d_gene: -
j_gene: TRBJ2-2
abundance: many
CDR3aa: CASSSSPGNTGELFF
CDR3nt: TGCGCCAGCAGCTCAAGCCCAGGGAACACCGGGGAGCTGTTTTTT

v_gene: TRBV10-3
d_gene: -
j_gene: TRBJ2-3
abundance: many
CDR3aa: CATSRGGPGTDTQYF
CDR3nt: TGTGCCACCTCTCGAGGGGGGCCCGGCACAGATACGCAGTATTTT

v_gene: TRBV10-3
d_gene: -
j_gene: TRBJ1-1
abundance: many
CDR3aa: CAISEMEGTEAFF
CDR3nt: TGTGCCATCAGTGAAATGGAGGGCACTGAAGCTTTCTTT

v_gene: TRBV29-1
d_gene: -
j_gene: TRBJ2-3
abundance: many
CDR3aa: CSVPGATDTQYF
CDR3nt: TGCAGCGTTCCGGGGGCCACAGATACGCAGTATTTT

v_gene: TRBV6-1
d_gene: TRBD1
j_gene: TRBJ1-2
abundance: many
CDR3aa: CASRTPRNRGQNYGYTF
CDR3nt: TGTGCCAGCAGAACGCCCCGTAACAGGGGGCAGAACTATGGCTACACCTTC

v_gene: TRBV20-1
d_gene: -
j_gene: TRBJ2-5
abundance: many
CDR3aa: CSARDLAASGTGTQYF
CDR3nt: TGCAGTGCTAGAGATCTAGCGGCTTCAGGGACAGGGACCCAGTACTTC

v_gene: TRBV20-1
d_gene: TRBD2
j_gene: TRBJ2-3
abundance: many
CDR3aa: CSARDSGRGVDTQYF
CDR3nt: TGCAGTGCTAGAGATTCAGGTCGGGGGGTGGATACGCAGTATTTT

v_gene: TRBV12-3/TRBV12-4
d_gene: -
j_gene: TRBJ1-2
abundance: many
CDR3aa: CASSLVGTRGGYTF
CDR3nt: TGTGCCAGCAGTTTAGTGGGGACGAGGGGAGGCTACACCTTC

v_gene: TRBV5-1
d_gene: -
j_gene: TRBJ2-1
abundance: many
CDR3aa: CASSLGQGAYNEQFF
CDR3nt: TGCGCCAGCAGCTTGGGGCAGGGCGCTTACAATGAGCAGTTCTTC

v_gene: TRBV5-1
d_gene: -
j_gene: TRBJ1-4
abundance: many
CDR3aa: CASSLASGAWEKLFF
CDR3nt: TGCGCCAGCAGCTTGGCCTCTGGGGCTTGGGAAAAACTGTTTTTT

v_gene: TRBV9
d_gene: -
j_gene: TRBJ1-1
abundance: many
CDR3aa: CASSVAGHGFAEAFF
CDR3nt: TGTGCCAGCAGCGTAGCAGGGCACGGCTTCGCTGAAGCTTTCTTT

v_gene: TRBV6-5
d_gene: -
j_gene: TRBJ2-5
abundance: many
CDR3aa: CASSYSWDRLETQYF
CDR3nt: TGTGCCAGCAGTTACTCGTGGGATCGGCTTGAGACCCAGTACTTC

v_gene: TRBV5-5
d_gene: TRBD2
j_gene: TRBJ2-2
abundance: many
CDR3aa: CASSLGLADTGELFF
CDR3nt: TGTGCCAGCAGCCTGGGACTAGCGGACACCGGGGAGCTGTTTTTT

v_gene: TRBV5-1
d_gene: -
j_gene: TRBJ1-1
abundance: many
CDR3aa: CASSLGFPGNTEAFF
CDR3nt: TGCGCCAGCAGCTTGGGCTTCCCCGGGAACACTGAAGCTTTCTTT

v_gene: TRBV4-1
d_gene: TRBD1
j_gene: TRBJ1-5
abundance: many
CDR3aa: CASSRMGQALSSNQPQHF
CDR3nt: TGCGCCAGCAGCCGCATGGGACAGGCTCTTAGCTCAAATCAGCCCCAGCATTTT

v_gene: TRBV5-1
d_gene: -
j_gene: TRBJ2-2
abundance: many
CDR3aa: CASSLVGVYTGELFF
CDR3nt: TGCGCCAGCAGCTTGGTGGGGGTTTACACCGGGGAGCTGTTTTTT

v_gene: TRBV14
d_gene: -
j_gene: TRBJ2-1
abundance: many
CDR3aa: CASSQVAKRAPHMVF
CDR3nt: TGTGCCAGCAGCCAGGTCGCTAAACGGGCCCCCCACATGGTCTTC

v_gene: TRBV9
d_gene: -
j_gene: TRBJ1-2
abundance: many
CDR3aa: CASSVRQDYGYTF
CDR3nt: TGTGCCAGCAGCGTCCGACAGGACTATGGCTACACCTTC

v_gene: TRBV12-3/TRBV12-4
d_gene: -
j_gene: TRBJ2-7
abundance: many
CDR3aa: CASSDSYSYEQYF
CDR3nt: TGTGCCAGCTCGGACAGCTACTCCTACGAGCAGTACTTC

v_gene: TRBV20-1
d_gene: -
j_gene: TRBJ2-1
abundance: many
CDR3aa: CSASGWGSSSYNEQFF
CDR3nt: TGCAGTGCTAGTGGTTGGGGGTCGAGCTCCTACAATGAGCAGTTCTTC

v_gene: TRBV20-1
d_gene: -
j_gene: TRBJ2-3
abundance: -
CDR3aa: CSARDRVSTDTQYF
CDR3nt: TGCAGTGCTAGAGATCGGGTGAGCACAGATACGCAGTATTTT

v_gene: TRBV29-1
d_gene: -
j_gene: TRBJ1-5
abundance: many
CDR3aa: CSVSGLVGNQPQHF
CDR3nt: TGCAGCGTTTCGGGCCTTGTGGGGAATCAGCCCCAGCATTTT

v_gene: TRBV7-9
d_gene: -
j_gene: TRBJ1-1
abundance: -
CDR3aa: CASSPGRGGNTEAFF
CDR3nt: TGTGCCAGCAGCCCTGGACGGGGAGGGAACACTGAAGCTTTCTTT

v_gene: TRBV7-8
d_gene: TRBD1
j_gene: TRBJ2-7
abundance: -
CDR3aa: CASSLEGQTYEQYF
CDR3nt: TGTGCCAGCAGCTTAGAGGGACAGACCTACGAGCAGTACTTC

v_gene: TRBV4-1
d_gene: -
j_gene: TRBJ1-6
abundance: many
CDR3aa: CASSQDPGLFGNSPLHF
CDR3nt: TGCGCCAGCAGCCAAGATCCGGGGCTATTTGGTAATTCACCCCTCCACTTT

v_gene: TRBV5-8
d_gene: TRBD1
j_gene: TRBJ1-5
abundance: many
CDR3aa: CASSPGQGISNQPQHF
CDR3nt: TGTGCCAGCAGCCCGGGACAGGGAATATCCAATCAGCCCCAGCATTTT

v_gene: TRBV20-1
d_gene: -
j_gene: TRBJ2-1
abundance: many
CDR3aa: CSAWSRAAYNEQFF
CDR3nt: TGCAGTGCTTGGAGTAGGGCTGCCTACAATGAGCAGTTCTTC

v_gene: TRBV29-1
d_gene: -
j_gene: TRBJ2-1
abundance: many
CDR3aa: CSAGTGGLNEQFF
CDR3nt: TGCAGCGCCGGGACGGGGGGCCTCAATGAGCAGTTCTTC

v_gene: TRBV7-2
d_gene: -
j_gene: TRBJ1-1
abundance: many
CDR3aa: CASSYDTVNTEAFF
CDR3nt: TGTGCCAGCAGCTATGACACCGTGAACACTGAAGCTTTCTTT

v_gene: TRBV29-1
d_gene: -
j_gene: TRBJ1-1
abundance: many
CDR3aa: CSVRLTTNTEAFF
CDR3nt: TGCAGCGTCCGACTGACTACGAACACTGAAGCTTTCTTT

v_gene: TRBV7-9
d_gene: -
j_gene: TRBJ1-6
abundance: -
CDR3aa: CASSPRQDYSPLHF
CDR3nt: TGTGCCAGCAGCCCTCGACAGGATTATTCACCCCTCCACTTT

v_gene: TRBV19
d_gene: TRBD1
j_gene: TRBJ1-5
abundance: many
CDR3aa: CASSTYRGDQPQHF
CDR3nt: TGTGCCAGTAGTACGTACAGGGGTGATCAGCCCCAGCATTTT

v_gene: TRBV5-1
d_gene: -
j_gene: TRBJ2-5
abundance: many
CDR3aa: CASARGGRNQETQYF
CDR3nt: TGCGCCAGCGCGAGGGGCGGGCGAAACCAAGAGACCCAGTACTTC

v_gene: TRBV27
d_gene: -
j_gene: TRBJ2-5
abundance: many
CDR3aa: CASSYVDYYTAQETQYF
CDR3nt: TGTGCCAGCAGTTACGTCGATTATTATACGGCCCAAGAGACCCAGTACTTC

v_gene: TRBV7-9
d_gene: TRBD2
j_gene: TRBJ2-1
abundance: many
CDR3aa: CATGRAGGPDEQFF
CDR3nt: TGTGCCACAGGAAGGGCGGGGGGGCCCGATGAGCAGTTCTTC

v_gene: TRBV7-8
d_gene: TRBD2
j_gene: TRBJ2-4
abundance: -
CDR3aa: CASSPGPTSVQNIQYF
CDR3nt: TGTGCCAGCAGCCCCGGGCCCACTAGCGTCCAAAACATTCAGTACTTC

v_gene: TRBV7-8
d_gene: TRBD1
j_gene: TRBJ1-5
abundance: many
CDR3aa: CASSLAGQRQHF
CDR3nt: TGTGCCAGCAGCTTAGCGGGACAGAGGCAGCATTTT

v_gene: TRBV6-5
d_gene: -
j_gene: TRBJ2-1
abundance: many
CDR3aa: CASSLEVSSYNEQFF
CDR3nt: TGTGCCAGCAGTTTGGAGGTTAGCTCCTACAATGAGCAGTTCTTC

v_gene: TRBV4-1
d_gene: TRBD2
j_gene: TRBJ2-2
abundance: many
CDR3aa: CASSSSGGGGTGELFF
CDR3nt: TGCGCCAGCAGCTCAAGCGGGGGGGGCGGCACCGGGGAGCTGTTTTTT

v_gene: TRBV5-1
d_gene: -
j_gene: TRBJ2-5
abundance: many
CDR3aa: CASSGDNRPQETQYF
CDR3nt: TGCGCCAGCAGCGGGGACAACCGCCCCCAAGAGACCCAGTACTTC

v_gene: TRBV5-1
d_gene: -
j_gene: TRBJ2-7
abundance: many
CDR3aa: CASSFGTDVEQYF
CDR3nt: TGCGCCAGCAGCTTCGGGACCGACGTCGAGCAGTACTTC

v_gene: TRBV20-1
d_gene: TRBD1
j_gene: TRBJ2-7
abundance: many
CDR3aa: CSARVTPGQGTPYEQYF
CDR3nt: TGCAGTGCTAGAGTTACACCGGGACAGGGAACCCCCTACGAGCAGTACTTC

v_gene: TRBV6-5
d_gene: -
j_gene: TRBJ2-1
abundance: many
CDR3aa: CASSYSGSGTYNEQFF
CDR3nt: TGTGCCAGCAGTTACTCGGGTTCGGGGACCTACAATGAGCAGTTCTTC

v_gene: TRBV11-2
d_gene: -
j_gene: TRBJ1-1
abundance: many
CDR3aa: CASSPRPGSNTEAFF
CDR3nt: TGTGCCAGCAGTCCCCGTCCAGGGTCGAACACTGAAGCTTTCTTT

v_gene: TRBV15
d_gene: TRBD1
j_gene: TRBJ1-4
abundance: few
CDR3aa: CATAGGGFLNEKLFF
CDR3nt: TGTGCCACCGCAGGGGGAGGCTTCCTTAATGAAAAACTGTTTTTT

v_gene: TRBV29-1
d_gene: -
j_gene: TRBJ2-1
abundance: -
CDR3aa: CSARYGSSYNEQFF
CDR3nt: TGCAGCGCTAGGTATGGGAGCTCCTACAATGAGCAGTTCTTC

v_gene: TRBV12-3/TRBV12-4
d_gene: -
j_gene: TRBJ1-1
abundance: many
CDR3aa: CASSLQGPEAFF
CDR3nt: TGTGCCAGCAGTCTCCAGGGGCCTGAAGCTTTCTTT

v_gene: TRBV12-3/TRBV12-4
d_gene: -
j_gene: TRBJ1-2
abundance: many
CDR3aa: CASSLAGPYGYTF
CDR3nt: TGTGCCAGCAGTTTAGCAGGCCCCTATGGCTACACCTTC

v_gene: TRBV2
d_gene: TRBD2
j_gene: TRBJ2-5
abundance: once
CDR3aa: CVSEAGEAQYF
CDR3nt: TGTGTCAGTGAAGCGGGGGAGGCCCAGTACTTC

v_gene: TRBV5-6
d_gene: -
j_gene: TRBJ1-2
abundance: many
CDR3aa: CASSPFRVPKGVSYTF
CDR3nt: TGTGCCAGCAGCCCTTTTCGGGTCCCTAAAGGGGTGAGCTACACCTTC